The present T cell receptor (beta chain) was sequenced within a study of lymphopenia after photon versus proton radiotherapy. V was cut by 1 base and J by 6 bases, with 15 bases left in between. This CDR3 spans 15 amino acids. Per germline, CDR1 MGHDK and CDR2 SYGVNS. Sequencing was performed with immunoSEQ multiplex PCR; in TCRdb, only in-frame clones are kept and a portion is missing. Among about 62,000 clones listed, 87% were seen once. The starting material was peripheral blood, obtained from a patient treated with proton-based radiotherapy. This sequence was found in a man aged 80 or over with esophageal cancer. The chain links TRBV25-1 to TRBJ1-2; D gene uncertain. The CDR3 DNA is TGTGCCAGCAGTGAATGGGATCGATCAAAAAATGGCTACACCTTC. Translated: CASSEWDRSKNGYTF.